These 14 T cell receptor beta chains were all obtained from the same sample, sequenced in a study of tumor-infiltrating lymphocytes in primary liver carcinoma. Priming with a constant-region primer yielded TCR beta cDNA from around 540 ng total RNA. Three nested multiplex PCR rounds of slightly modified ARM-PCR generated TCR beta libraries. Rounds one and two of PCR, each of roughly 10 cycles, were primed with TRBV1-TRBV30 forward primers and a C-beta reverse primer. TCRdb recomputed calls from the multiplex PCR reads with MiXCR, one row per CDR3 protein. The table shows about 330,000 distinct CDR3 sequences, with roughly two thirds occurring only once. The authors took blood RNA from unsorted whole blood and also extracted germline DNA. What was sequenced was peripheral blood. The origin of the receptors is a man between 40 and 49 years old with primary liver carcinoma and hepatitis B virus infection.

This clonotype has at least ten counts. The chain couples TRBV29-1 to TRBJ2-7; the match to TRBD2 covers 10 bases. Germline V gene data show CDR1 as SQVTM and CDR2 as ANQGSEA. This CDR3 comprises 14 residues. Trimming removed 3 bases from V and 0 bases from J; junction bases left unmatched: 2. CDR3 residues: CSVETSGYSYEQYF. DNA of the CDR3: TGCAGCGTTGAGACTAGCGGGTACTCCTACGAGCAGTACTTC.

The gene calls are TRBV12-3 or TRBV12-4 and TRBJ2-1; D is unclear. The CDR3 has 11 residues. V was pared by 3 bases and J by 6 bases, with 3 bases between. The CDR3 protein is CASSFANEQFF. For the CDR3, the DNA is TGTGCCAGCAGTTTCGCCAATGAGCAGTTCTTC.

On this clonotype: Being one base from a much bigger clone, this may be a read error. The chain couples TRBV5-1 to TRBJ2-5; D remains ambiguous. The V end lost 0 bases, the J end lost 2 bases, and 8 bases lay between the germline ends. The germline gives CDR1 SGHRS, CDR2 YFSETQ. The CDR3 loop spans 14 amino acids. The CDR3 protein is CASSLGHTQETQYF. The CDR3 nucleotides read TGCGCCAGCAGCTTGGGACACACTCAAGAGACCCAGTACTTC.

This clonotype was seen just once. A much bigger clone sits one base away, suggesting this may be a read error. The chain couples TRBV6-6 to TRBJ2-6; no definite D call. Germline CDR1 and CDR2: MNHNY and SVGAGI (reference sequence). The ends were cut back, 6 bases at V and 3 bases at J, with 12 bases in the middle. The CDR3 is 15 amino acids. The CDR3 region is CASSGNRVGANVLTF. CDR3 nucleotide sequence: TGTGCCAGCAGCGGCAACCGGGTTGGGGCCAACGTCCTGACTTTC.

The chain recombines TRBV5-6 with TRBJ2-7; 10 bases line up with TRBD2. Trimming took 3 bases from V and 3 from J; bases not matched to a gene: 6. CDR1 is SGHDT, CDR2 YYEEEE, per germline. The CDR3 has 15 residues. The CDR3 bases are TGTGCCAGCAGCTCTAGCGGGAGTTTAGACTACGAGCAGTACTTC. Its translation: CASSSSGSLDYEQYF.

A note on this clonotype: This may be a read error: a much more frequent sequence differs by one nucleotide. The chain combines TRBV5-6 with TRBJ1-2; the D is unclear. The germline CDR1 and CDR2 sequences are SGHDT and YYEEEE. CDR3 size: 13 residues. Deletions cut 10 bases from V and 0 bases from J, with 13 bases between. The CDR3 here is CAGHPAANYGYTF. DNA for the CDR3: TGTGCCGGCCACCCGGCCGCTAACTATGGCTACACCTTC.

This clonotype occurred a few times. This chain joins TRBV13 and TRBJ2-1; D is uncertain. Germline CDR1 is PRHDT and CDR2 is FYEKMQ (reference sequence). The V gene lost 1 base and the J gene lost 6 bases, with 10 bases spanning the gap. The CDR3 length is 14 residues. CDR3 sequence reads: CASSLEPSSNEQFF. In nucleotides, the CDR3 is TGTGCCAGCAGCTTAGAGCCCAGCAGCAATGAGCAGTTCTTC. Full variable domain (missing parts from reference TRBV13 and TRBJ2-1): AAGVIQSPRHLIKEKRETATLKCYPIPRHDTVYWYQQGPGQDPQFLISFYEKMQSDKGSIPDRFSAQQFSDYHSELNMSSLELGDSALYFCASSLEPSSNEQFFGPGTRLTVL.

A word on this clonotype: A read error may be the cause here, since a much bigger clone is one base away. V is TRBV12-3 or TRBV12-4 and J is TRBJ1-3; D is unclear. The CDR3 totals 13 residues. CDR3 DNA sequence: TGTACCAGCAGGACCCTCTCTGGAAACACCATATATTTT. Translated: CTSRTLSGNTIYF.

Points on this clonotype: A read error may be the cause here, since a much bigger clone is one base away. The chain carries TRBV6-2 or TRBV6-3 and TRBJ1-2; D is unresolved. Germline CDR1 MNHEY, CDR2 SVGEGT. The CDR3 is 13 residues long. CDR3 coding DNA: TGTGCCAGCAGTGGCCTACAGCACTATGACTACACCTTC. It yields the protein CASSGLQHYDYTF.

As concerns this clonotype: No conserved phenylalanine or tryptophan ends this CDR3, so it is likely a read error. Because the CDR3's place on the DNA is in doubt, the DNA is left out and the CDR3 is given as listed by TCRdb. The V and J genes are TRBV12-3 or TRBV12-4 and TRBJ2-5; the DNA was not used to check the table's D call, TRBD1. The CDR3 is 12 residues long, counting both termini. The CDR3 here is CAVTWGEETHYL.

Remarks on this clonotype: A read error may be the cause here, since a much bigger clone is one base away. The V call is TRBV6-6, the J call TRBJ2-1; either TRBD1 or TRBD2 may supply D (5 bases each). This CDR3 is built from 16 residues. Germline-derived CDR1 and CDR2 are MNHNY and SVGAGI (reference sequence). CDR3 nucleotides: TGTACCAGCAGTTACCTTGCCAGGGAGCTCGACAATGAGCAGTTCTTC. Protein product: CTSSYLARELDNEQFF.

As for this clonotype: This may come from a read error, since a much larger clone is one base off. The chain recombines TRBV6-5 with TRBJ2-7; 8 nucleotides match TRBD1. V was pared by 4 bases and J by 8 bases, with 10 bases of the junction left unmatched. CDR1 and CDR2 (germline): MNHEY, SVGAGI. The CDR3 loop spans 14 amino acids. The CDR3 loop is CASSFDRGRSKQYF. CDR3 in DNA: TGTGCCAGCAGTTTCGACAGGGGACGAAGCAAGCAGTACTTC.

This clonotype was recorded a few times. The conserved phenylalanine or tryptophan is not found at the CDR3 terminus, so this likely reflects a read error. This chain uses TRBV11-2 with TRBJ2-7; maybe TRBD2 (5 bases). From germline, CDR1 is SGHAT and CDR2 FQNNGV. The CDR3 runs 12 residues. In DNA, the CDR3 is TGTGCCAGCAGCCCGGACTTCTACCAGCAGTACTAC. Translating it yields CASSPDFYQQYY.

Regarding this clonotype: This may arise from a read error, as a much more abundant clone is one base away. The chain joins TRBV12-3 or TRBV12-4 to TRBJ2-4; 11 nucleotides agree with TRBD1. The CDR3 contains 15 residues. DNA of the CDR3: TGTGCCAGCAGTCCGGGACAGGGGGGGAAAAAAATTCAGTACTTC. As protein: CASSPGQGGKKIQYF.